This T cell receptor (beta chain) was sequenced during a study of T cell responses to AZD1222 COVID-19 vaccine. In regard to this clone: Its antigen is currently unknown.

TCRdb's table, derived via immunoSEQ multiplex PCR, lists solely in-frame clones and lacks some. The table has 180,000 or so clones, about 93% seen once. Study findings and constraints: The span of vaccine-associated CD4 TCRs extended across spike, with dominance at 160-218 and 743-854.

The length of the CDR3 is 15 residues. The V and J ends lost 0 bases and 5 bases respectively, with 11 bases between them. From germline, CDR1 is SGDLS and CDR2 YYNGEE. This clonotype was obtained from an adult in good health. This chain joins TRBV9 and TRBJ1-4; no clear D gene. Here the sequenced sample was peripheral blood, taken on day 0 of AZD1222 vaccination. The CDR3 region has the DNA TGTGCCAGCAGCGTAGACGAGGGCCTAAATGAAAAACTGTTTTTT. Translated, it gives CASSVDEGLNEKLFF. The whole variable domain, filled in from reference TRBV9 and TRBJ1-4, reads DSGVTQTPKHLITATGQRVTLRCSPRSGDLSVYWYQQSLDQGLQFLIQYYNGEERAKGNILERFSAQQFPDLHSELNLSSLELGDSALYFCASSVDEGLNEKLFFGSGTQLSVL.